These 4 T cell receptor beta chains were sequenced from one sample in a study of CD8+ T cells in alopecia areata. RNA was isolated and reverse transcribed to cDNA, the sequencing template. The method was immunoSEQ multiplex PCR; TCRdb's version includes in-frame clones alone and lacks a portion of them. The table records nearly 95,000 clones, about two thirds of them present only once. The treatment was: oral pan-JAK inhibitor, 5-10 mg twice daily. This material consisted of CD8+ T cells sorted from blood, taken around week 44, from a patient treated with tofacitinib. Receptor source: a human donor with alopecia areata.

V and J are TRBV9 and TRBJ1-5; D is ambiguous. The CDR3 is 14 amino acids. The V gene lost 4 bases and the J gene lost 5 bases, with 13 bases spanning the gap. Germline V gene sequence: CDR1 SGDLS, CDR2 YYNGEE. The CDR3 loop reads CASSRTDTDQPQHF. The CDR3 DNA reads TGTGCCAGCAGCCGGACGGATACGGATCAGCCCCAGCATTTT.

In DNA, the CDR3 is TGCGCCAGCAGCCAAGAGCGGGGGTACACCGGGGAGCTGTTTTTT. It encodes CASSQERGYTGELFF. V gene TRBV4-3 combines with J gene TRBJ2-2; 7 bases line up with TRBD2. The germline V gene has CDR1 LGHNA and CDR2 YSLEER. Losses at the gene ends were 0 bases for V and 3 bases for J; bases not matched to a gene: 1. This CDR3 has 15 residues.

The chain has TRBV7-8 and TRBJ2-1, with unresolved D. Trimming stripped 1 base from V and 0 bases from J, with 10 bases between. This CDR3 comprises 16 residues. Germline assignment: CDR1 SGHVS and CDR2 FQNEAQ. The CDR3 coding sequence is TGTGCCAGCAGCTTAGATGTGGTTAGCTCCTACAATGAGCAGTTCTTC. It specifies CASSLDVVSSYNEQFF.

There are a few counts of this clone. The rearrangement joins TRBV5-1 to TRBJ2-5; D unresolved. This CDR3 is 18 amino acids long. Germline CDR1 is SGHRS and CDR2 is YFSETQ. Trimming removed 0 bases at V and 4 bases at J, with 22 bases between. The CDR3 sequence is CASSLAGGRVTSVETQYF. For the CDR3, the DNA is TGCGCCAGCAGCTTGGCCGGTGGTAGAGTGACCTCGGTAGAGACCCAGTACTTC. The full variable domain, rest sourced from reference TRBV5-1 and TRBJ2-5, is KAGVTQTPRYLIKTRGQQVTLSCSPISGHRSVSWYQQTPGQGLQFLFEYFSETQRNKGNFPGRFSGRQFSNSRSEMNVSTLELGDSALYLCASSLAGGRVTSVETQYFGPGTRLLVL.